The rows below give T cell receptor beta chains drawn from one sample of a study of blood T cell repertoires in COVID-19. TCRdb's table, derived via immunoSEQ multiplex PCR, lists solely in-frame clones and lacks some. This sample yields under 170,000 clones, of which about nine tenths are seen a single time; about 4.2% belongs to the top ten. Sequencing used peripheral blood. These receptors were obtained from an older woman with active or convalescent COVID-19. CDR3s include the opening cysteine and the closing phenylalanine or tryptophan. A D gene is named only where the DNA matches it firmly. The size field is filled for only some rows; it gives once, few, many or a size class.

cdr3_length d_call j_call clone_size v_call cdr3_nt cdr3_aa
15 . TRBJ2-6 . TRBV6-4 TGTGCCAGCAGCGTAGCGACAACTGGGGCCAACGTCCTGACTTTC CASSVATTGANVLTF
20 TRBD1 TRBJ1-6 . TRBV19 TGTGCCAGTAGTATACCCCTCTATAATTGGGACAGCCGTTATAATTCACCCCTCCACTTT CASSIPLYNWDSRYNSPLHF
17 . TRBJ1-1 . TRBV11-2 TGTGCCAGCAGCTTAAGAGGGTCGATAATAATGAACACTGAAGCTTTCTTT CASSLRGSIIMNTEAFF
15 TRBD1 TRBJ2-2 . TRBV10-3 TGTGCCATCAGTGGACAGGGACATAACACCGGGGAGCTGTTTTTT CAISGQGHNTGELFF
11 . TRBJ2-1 . TRBV13 TGTGCCAGCAGCTTAGTGGGCGAGCAGTTCTTC CASSLVGEQFF
17 TRBD2 TRBJ2-2 . TRBV4-1 TGCGCCAGCACCGAATTTCGGGGGGGCTTGAACACCGGGGAGCTGTTTTTT CASTEFRGGLNTGELFF
14 TRBD1 TRBJ2-5 . TRBV6-5 TGTGCCAGCAGACCCGGGACAGGGGTCGAGACCCAGTACTTC CASRPGTGVETQYF
17 TRBD2 TRBJ2-7 . TRBV18 TGTGCCAGCTCACCGATGGACGGGGGGGCCTCATCCTACGAGCAGTACTTC CASSPMDGGASSYEQYF
14 TRBD2 TRBJ2-3 few TRBV29-1 TGCAGCGTTTTCCCACTAGCGGACACAGATACGCAGTATTTT CSVFPLADTDTQYF
14 TRBD1 TRBJ1-6 . TRBV6-5 TGTGCCAGCAGAGCCGGGACAGACAATTCACCCCTCCACTTT CASRAGTDNSPLHF
18 TRBD2 TRBJ2-1 . TRBV4-3 TGCGCCAGCAGCCAAGAATGGGCTAGCGGTACAGGAAACAATGAGCAGTTCTTC CASSQEWASGTGNNEQFF
12 . TRBJ1-1 . TRBV19 TGTGCCAGTAGTATAGGCCTATGGGAAGCTTTCTTT CASSIGLWEAFF
12 . TRBJ1-1 few TRBV7-2 TGTGCCAGCAGCTTATCTGGAAGGGGAGCTTTCTTT CASSLSGRGAFF
15 TRBD2 TRBJ2-7 . TRBV11-2 TGTGCCAGCAGGCCGATAGGGGAGGGCACCTACGAGCAGTACTTC CASRPIGEGTYEQYF
16 . TRBJ2-1 . TRBV9 TGTGCCAGCAGCGTAGTCTCAGGGGTTGGGTACAATGAGCAGTTCTTC CASSVVSGVGYNEQFF
14 . TRBJ2-2 . TRBV6-5 TGTGCCAGCAGCCGACAGGTGAACACCGGGGAGCTGTTTTTT CASSRQVNTGELFF
18 TRBD2 TRBJ2-5 . TRBV4-3 TGCGCCAGCAGCCATGGCCGAGATGGCGGGGGGGCCGGGGAGACCCAGTACTTC CASSHGRDGGGAGETQYF
16 TRBD1 TRBJ1-2 once TRBV6-4 TGTGCCAGCAGTCCCCACAGTACTACAGGGGGATATGGCTACACCTTC CASSPHSTTGGYGYTF
14 . TRBJ2-7 . TRBV6-5 TGTGCCAGCAGTTCCACCGGGTCTAAACACGAGCAGTACTTC CASSSTGSKHEQYF
16 TRBD1 TRBJ1-6 . TRBV11-1 TGTGCCAGCAGCCGCGAGGGACAGTGGATTAATTCACCCCTCCACTTT CASSREGQWINSPLHF
16 . TRBJ2-2 . TRBV2 TGTGCCAGCAGTGAAGCAAGCAGGGGCGGCACCGGGGAGCTGTTTTTT CASSEASRGGTGELFF
16 TRBD2 TRBJ2-3 . TRBV7-2 TGTGCCAGCAGCGCCTCTAGCGGGGGGTTCGCAGATACGCAGTATTTT CASSASSGGFADTQYF
14 TRBD1 TRBJ2-5 . TRBV19 TGTGCCAGTAGGCGGACAGGGGCGGGAGAGACCCAGTACTTC CASRRTGAGETQYF
15 . TRBJ2-5 few TRBV7-2 TGTGCCAGCAGCCGCCAGACTAGTCCGGAAGAGACCCAGTACTTC CASSRQTSPEETQYF
15 TRBD1 TRBJ1-1 . TRBV6-2/TRBV6-3 TGTGCCAGCAGTTCACGACAGGGTGGGCACACTGAAGCTTTCTTT CASSSRQGGHTEAFF
17 TRBD2 TRBJ2-2 . TRBV24-1 TGTGCCCCCCACGGGACTAGCGGGGGTTCGAACACCGGGGAGCTGTTTTTT CAPHGTSGGSNTGELFF
17 . TRBJ1-6 . TRBV11-2 TGTGCCAGCAGCTTAGGAGGCGGTCGAGGACTGGGTTCACCCCTCCACTTT CASSLGGGRGLGSPLHF
13 TRBD1 TRBJ2-4 . TRBV5-8 TGTGCCAGCAGTTGGGACAGGGGGAACATTCAGTACTTC CASSWDRGNIQYF